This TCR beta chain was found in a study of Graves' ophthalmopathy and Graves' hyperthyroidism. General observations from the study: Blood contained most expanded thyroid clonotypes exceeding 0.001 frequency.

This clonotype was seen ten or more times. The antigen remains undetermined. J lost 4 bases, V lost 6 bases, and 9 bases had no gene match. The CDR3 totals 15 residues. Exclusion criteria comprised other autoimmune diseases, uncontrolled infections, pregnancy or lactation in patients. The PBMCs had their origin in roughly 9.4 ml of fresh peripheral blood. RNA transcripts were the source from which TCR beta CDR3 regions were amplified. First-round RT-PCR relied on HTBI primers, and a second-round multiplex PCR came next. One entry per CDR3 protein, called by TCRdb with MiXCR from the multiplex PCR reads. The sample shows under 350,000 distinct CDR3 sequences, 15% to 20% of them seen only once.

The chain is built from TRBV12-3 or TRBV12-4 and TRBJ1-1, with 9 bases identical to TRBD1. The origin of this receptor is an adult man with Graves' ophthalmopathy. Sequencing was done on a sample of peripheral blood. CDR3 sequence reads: CASSIRTGVSTEAFF. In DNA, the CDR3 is TGTGCCAGCAGCATAAGGACAGGGGTGAGCACTGAAGCTTTCTTT.